This entry concerns a single T cell receptor beta chain. Its antigen is unidentified. These data are taken from a study of siplizumab effects on memory and regulatory T cells. Study-level points and caveats: In siplizumab cultures, the suppressive function of proliferating Tregs remained unconfirmed. Siplizumab caused a significant drop in alloreactive sequences traceable to unstimulated CD4+ memory cells.

Germline V gene lookup returns CDR1 MNHEY and CDR2 SMNVEV (reference sequence). The CDR3 length is 17 residues. V lost 5 bases and J lost 0, with 17 bases in between. Measured with immunoSEQ multiplex PCR; TCRdb has only the in-frame clones, and not every one. The sample has 85,000 to 95,000 clones, about 94% seen once. This chain joins TRBV27 and TRBJ1-3; D gene unclear. Sequencing used non-Treg CD4+ T cells sorted from blood. The clonotype comes from a human donor in good health. The CDR3: CASSPRAVRVSGNTIYF. Written as DNA, the CDR3 is TGTGCCAGCAGTCCCCGGGCGGTGAGAGTCTCTGGAAACACCATATATTTT.